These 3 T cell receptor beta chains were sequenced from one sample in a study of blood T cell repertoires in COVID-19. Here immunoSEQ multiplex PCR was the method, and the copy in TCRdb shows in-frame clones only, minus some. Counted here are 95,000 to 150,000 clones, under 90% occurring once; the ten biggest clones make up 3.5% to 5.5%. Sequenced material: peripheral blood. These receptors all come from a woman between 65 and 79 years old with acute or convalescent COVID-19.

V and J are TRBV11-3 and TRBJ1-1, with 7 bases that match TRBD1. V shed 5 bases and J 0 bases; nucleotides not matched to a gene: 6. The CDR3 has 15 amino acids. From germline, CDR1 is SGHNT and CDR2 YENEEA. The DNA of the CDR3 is TGTGCCAGCAGCCCCCCGACAGGGATGAACACTGAAGCTTTCTTT. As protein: CASSPPTGMNTEAFF.

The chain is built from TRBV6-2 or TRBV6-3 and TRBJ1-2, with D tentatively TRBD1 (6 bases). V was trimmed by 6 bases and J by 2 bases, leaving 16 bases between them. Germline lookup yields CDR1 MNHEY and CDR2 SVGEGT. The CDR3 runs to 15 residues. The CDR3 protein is CASRPTSGENYGYTF. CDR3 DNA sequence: TGTGCCAGCAGACCTACATCAGGGGAGAACTATGGCTACACCTTC.

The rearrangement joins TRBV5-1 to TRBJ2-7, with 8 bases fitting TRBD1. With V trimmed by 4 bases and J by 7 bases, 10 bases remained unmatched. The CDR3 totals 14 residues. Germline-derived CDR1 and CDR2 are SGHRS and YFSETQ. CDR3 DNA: TGCGCCAGCAGCCCGGGACAGGAGGCTTCTGAGCAGTACTTC. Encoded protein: CASSPGQEASEQYF.